These 14 T cell receptor beta chains were sequenced from one sample in a study of T cells in Graves' hyperthyroidism and ophthalmopathy. It was RNA transcripts that yielded the amplified TCR beta CDR3 regions. The HTBI primer set drove a first-round RT-PCR of the TCR CDR3. TCRdb passed the multiplex PCR reads through MiXCR, listing each CDR3 protein once. The top ten clones hold 15% to 17% of a sample with around 690,000 distinct CDR3 sequences, roughly 17% of them seen once. Sequencing was performed on blood. These receptors all stem from a man in his forties or fifties with Graves' hyperthyroidism.

There are a few counts of this clonotype. The rearrangement uses TRBV7-9 and TRBJ2-7, with 9 positions matching TRBD1. Germline-derived CDR1 and CDR2 are SEHNR and FQNEAQ (reference sequence). The CDR3 consists of 13 residues. With 8 bases clipped from V and 4 bases from J, the junction kept 6 bases outside the gene matches. CDR3 protein: CASLPTGGYEQYF. The CDR3 DNA follows: TGTGCCAGCCTCCCGACAGGGGGGTACGAGCAGTACTTC.

In this sample, this clonotype turned up many times. The CDR3 reads CSVQSLSYEQYF. The CDR3 DNA reads TGCAGCGTCCAGAGTCTTTCCTACGAGCAGTACTTC. The J gene is TRBJ2-7, the V gene TRBV20-1; no clear D. Germline V gives CDR1 DFQATT, CDR2 SNEGSKA (reference sequence). The CDR3 extends over 12 amino acids.

On this clonotype itself: The germline gene is not matched at one end of the junction; a read error may be the cause. The genes are TRBV12-3 or TRBV12-4 and TRBJ1-4; no reliable D call. The CDR3 totals 12 residues. As DNA, the CDR3 is TGTGCCAGCAGCGGTTTGGGAGAAAAACTGGTTTTT. This translates into CASSGLGEKLVF.

To note about this clonotype: This could be a read error, since a much larger clone is one nucleotide away. The V gene is TRBV7-2, the J gene TRBJ2-7; the D call may be TRBD1 or TRBD2 (5 bases each). Germline assignment: CDR1 SGHTA and CDR2 FQGNSA. The germline V and J ends were trimmed by 2 bases and 0 bases, with 14 bases remaining between them. The CDR3 length is 16 residues. The CDR3 DNA reads as TGTGCCAGCAGCTTATATAGGGACCGGGGCTCCTACGAGCAGTACTTC. This codes for CASSLYRDRGSYEQYF.

This clonotype was counted a few times. J is TRBJ2-5 and V is TRBV3-1; TRBD2 matches 7 bases. Trimming cost V 1 base and J 4 bases; bases outside gene matches: 3. Germline CDR1 is LGHDT and CDR2 is YNNKEL (reference sequence). The CDR3 runs to 14 residues. CDR3 loop: CASSQVGRRETQYF. CDR3 bases: TGTGCCAGCAGCCAAGTCGGGAGGAGAGAGACCCAGTACTTC.

Ten or more counts support this clonotype. This chain links TRBV12-3 or TRBV12-4 with TRBJ1-5; the D is unclear. The V and J ends lost 3 bases and 5 bases respectively, with 8 bases between them. This CDR3 comprises 13 residues. The CDR3 reads CASSFAFDQPQHF. CDR3 nucleotides: TGTGCCAGCAGTTTTGCTTTTGATCAGCCCCAGCATTTT.

A few counts support this clonotype. The gene calls are TRBV6-5 and TRBJ1-2, with a possible D match to TRBD1 (6 bases). The length of the CDR3 is 15 residues. The V gene's germline CDR1 is MNHEY and CDR2 SVGAGI. With 3 bases removed from V and 4 bases from J, the gap between germline ends came to 15 bases. The CDR3 DNA is TGTGCCAGCAGTTATAACCCGACAGGCGTCTATGGCTACACCTTC. It codes for CASSYNPTGVYGYTF.

This clonotype appeared a few times. The chain is built from TRBV5-1 and TRBJ2-7; 10 bases are shared with TRBD2. The CDR3 has 15 amino acids. V lost 1 base to trimming and J lost 6 bases; unmatched junction nucleotides: 7. Germline loops: CDR1 SGHRS, CDR2 YFSETQ. The DNA of the CDR3 is TGCGCCAGCAGCTTGTCAGCTAGCGGGAGTGGCGAGCAGTACTTC. Translation gives CASSLSASGSGEQYF.

This clonotype was detected ten times or more. The chain has TRBV3-1 and TRBJ2-1, with D possibly TRBD2 on 6 matching bases. Germline CDR1 reads LGHDT; CDR2 reads YNNKEL (reference sequence). CDR3 size: 15 residues. V was clipped by 1 base and J by 1 base, with 8 bases between them. CDR3 in DNA: TGTGCCAGCAGCCAAGCGGGAGCTTCCTACAATGAGCAGTTCTTC. Its protein product is CASSQAGASYNEQFF.

This clonotype showed up many times. The rearrangement uses TRBV20-1 and TRBJ2-1, with 7 bases lining up with TRBD2. Germline CDR1 is DFQATT and CDR2 is SNEGSKA (reference sequence). Germline trimming cut 3 bases from V and 4 bases from J; bases unmatched to any gene: 6. The CDR3 consists of 14 residues. The CDR3 DNA follows: TGCAGTGCTAGGGTGGCTAGCGGATACAATGAGCAGTTCTTC. Translation: CSARVASGYNEQFF.

The genes are TRBV29-1 and TRBJ2-7; 9 positions agree with TRBD1. Trimming cost V 6 bases and J 2 bases; bases outside gene matches: 8. This CDR3 has 14 residues. Germline CDR1 reads SQVTM; CDR2 reads ANQGSEA. The CDR3 coding sequence is TGCAGCGTCGACGGGACAGGGAATCCCTACGAGCAGTACTTC. Encoded protein: CSVDGTGNPYEQYF.

This clonotype appeared a few times. The chain is built from TRBV9 and TRBJ2-7; perhaps TRBD1 as D (5 bases). V was pared by 2 bases and J by 2 bases, with 11 bases between. The germline gives CDR1 SGDLS, CDR2 YYNGEE. The CDR3 contains 14 residues. CDR3 sequence reads: CASSVTTDTYEQYF. DNA of the CDR3: TGTGCCAGCAGCGTGACGACAGACACCTACGAGCAGTACTTC.

This clonotype occurred many times. This chain connects TRBV28 to TRBJ2-7; possible D gene TRBD2, 5 bases. The CDR3 sequence is 16 residues long. With 2 bases removed from V and 1 base from J, the gap between germline ends came to 15 bases. Germline CDR1 is MDHEN and CDR2 is SYDVKM. Here the CDR3 reads CASSLIRAGASYEQYF. CDR3 coding DNA: TGTGCCAGCAGTTTAATTAGGGCGGGTGCATCCTACGAGCAGTACTTC.

This clonotype was observed at least ten times. The V gene is TRBV12-3 or TRBV12-4, the J gene TRBJ2-2; D may be TRBD1 (5 bases). Between the trimmed V and J ends, which lost 1 base and 0 bases, there was a span of 9 bases. The CDR3 is 16 residues long. Here the CDR3 reads CASSLGARANTGELFF. DNA of the CDR3: TGTGCCAGCAGTTTAGGCGCCAGGGCGAACACCGGGGAGCTGTTTTTT.